This T cell receptor beta chain was recorded in a study of T cell responses to AZD1222 COVID-19 vaccine (dated by TCRdb to 2020 to 2023). Regarding the research as a whole: AZD1222 recipients whose second dose came at about 4 weeks and those whose second dose came at about 12 weeks were combined into one group, since spike-specific TCR depth and breadth did not differ between the two schedules. A total of approximately 240 trial participants underwent TCR sequencing, of whom about 200 had received two doses of AZD1222 and roughly 26 had received two doses of the MenACWY control vaccine. Trial participants were enrolled into age subgroups of 18-55, 56-69 and 70-plus years, which contained approximately 150, 28 and 58 TCR-sequenced participants, respectively. Overall study outcomes, separate from this receptor: Reportedly, almost half of the unique spike-specific TCRs recognized epitopes lying outside the regions that are mutated in the B.1.351 and B.1.1.7 variants. Participants were mostly white British, with more females than males. The authors suggested clonal diversity may have been underestimated. The 56-69-year group was small, and its depth increase did not reach significance, likely because of low power. Conclusions about previously exposed vaccinees are limited, since just five or six AZD1222 recipients were seropositive for SARS-CoV-2 at baseline. CD4 TCRs associated with the vaccine covered the entire spike protein, and the dominant responses were in regions 160-218 and 743-854. No day 14 peak-response samples were available, so repertoires were characterized only after the peak T cell response. A significant rise in spike-specific TCR breadth and depth was observed after two AZD1222 doses relative to day 0 and relative to MenACWY recipients.

On this clone itself: There is no known antigen for this receptor. No clone much larger than this one lies a single base away; base qualities are absent.

From a lookup of the germline V gene, CDR1 and CDR2 are MNHEY and SVGAGI. V is shortened by 6 bases, J by 8 bases, and the region joining them spans 8 bases. Counted from cysteine to phenylalanine, this CDR3 has 12 amino acids. Left in the record is the CDR3 DNA by itself, 36 bases read in frame from the first base. The CDR3 regions of human TCRbeta chains were analyzed by immunosequencing. In the authors' own workflow: TCRs in the repertoires were matched against a reference library of SARS-CoV-2-specific TCRs that had been generated with the MIRA antigen-specificity platform. Breadth was defined as the fraction of unique TCRs that were SARS-CoV-2-associated. Depth was defined as the fraction of total T cells that were SARS-CoV-2-associated. Using the MIRA data, each spike-specific TCR was mapped to the spike region that the TCR reacts to and placed in a CD4 or CD8 class. Log10-transformed breadth and depth values were compared by one-way ANOVA with Sidak's multiple comparisons tests. TCRdb took over this immuneACCESS table, retaining in-frame rearrangements with V and J assigned. Such tables are incomplete; in checked studies, under half of the missing clones stem from an unresolved V gene, and the remainder is unexplained. That table furnishes V, J and clone size, whereas the DNA furnished D and trimming. The sample table lists roughly 70,000 clones, less than 85% of them with a count of one. The ten largest clones take up approximately 20% of the sample.

The time point label of this sample denotes: baseline before first vaccination. The vaccinee samples were drawn from two UK trials, COV001 and COV002, one of which was a single-blind randomized controlled phase 2/3 trial testing AZD1222 (ChAdOx1 nCoV-19) in healthy adults. For TCRbeta chain sequencing, PBMC samples were collected from trial participants at day 0 and at day 28 after the second dose. In this chain, TRBV6-5 is recombined with TRBJ1-6; the D gene identity is not certain. The TCR sequence derives from an adult in good health. Sequences were derived from peripheral blood, sampled on day 0 of AZD1222 vaccination. The DNA sequence is as follows: TGTGCCAGCAGGTCACTTGATTCACCCCTCCACTTT. Translation gives CASRSLDSPLHF.